The next 5 T cell receptor beta chains were all read from a single sample in a study of blood T cell repertoires in COVID-19. Assay: immunoSEQ multiplex PCR; the TCRdb copy retains only in-frame clones and omits some. The table has 75,000 to 100,000 clones, 75% to 85% seen once; the top ten hold approximately 9.3%. The sample consisted of peripheral blood. The receptors come from a woman older than 75 with acute or convalescent COVID-19.

This clone came up a few times. The chain uses TRBV7-2 and TRBJ2-3; 8 positions match TRBD2. CDR3 length: 15 residues. V lost 5 bases to trimming and J lost 6 bases; unmatched junction nucleotides: 10. In germline, CDR1 is SGHTA, CDR2 FQGNSA. CDR3 DNA: TGTGCCAGCAGCCTCTGGCGGGGGGTCGGGGATACGCAGTATTTT. Encoded protein: CASSLWRGVGDTQYF.

The chain has TRBV11-3 and TRBJ2-2; 11 bases align to TRBD2. V shed 5 bases and J 4 bases; nucleotides not matched to a gene: 3. Germline assignment: CDR1 SGHNT and CDR2 YENEEA. This CDR3 contains 15 residues. The CDR3 nucleotides are TGTGCCAGCAGCCGGACTAGCGGGCCCACCGGGGAGCTGTTTTTT. Translating it yields CASSRTSGPTGELFF.

This chain joins TRBV7-9 and TRBJ2-7; TRBD2 might be the D (5 bases). V was clipped by 5 bases and J by 1 base, with 9 bases between them. The CDR3 loop spans 13 amino acids. From germline, CDR1 is SEHNR and CDR2 FQNEAQ (reference sequence). CDR3 coding DNA: TGTGCCAGCAGCCCGGGGTGGTCCTACGAGCAGTACTTC. This encodes CASSPGWSYEQYF.

This rearrangement joins TRBV19 to TRBJ2-7, with D perhaps matching TRBD2 (6 bases). Per the germline V gene, CDR1 is LNHDA and CDR2 is SQIVND (reference sequence). CDR3 length: 15 amino acids. The V end lost 4 bases, the J end lost 2 bases, and 15 bases lay between the germline ends. The CDR3 DNA is TGTGCCAGTAGTACGGAGGCTAGCGCTGCCTACGAGCAGTACTTC. Amino acid sequence: CASSTEASAAYEQYF.

The chain combines TRBV18 with TRBJ1-2; 8 nucleotides align to TRBD1. The germline V gene has CDR1 KGHSH and CDR2 LQKENI. The V and J ends lost 0 bases and 8 bases, in that order; junction bases with no gene match: 5. CDR3 length: 14 residues. The DNA for the CDR3 is TGTGCCAGCTCACCACCCCAGGGGGCGGGAGGCTACACCTTC. Protein product: CASSPPQGAGGYTF. Looking up the rest from reference TRBV18 and TRBJ1-2 gives the full variable domain: NAGVMQNPRHLVRRRGQEARLRCSPMKGHSHVYWYRQLPEEGLKFMVYLQKENIIDESGMPKERFSAEFPKEGPSILRIQQVVRGDSAAYFCASSPPQGAGGYTFGSGTRLTVV.